The rows below give T cell receptor beta chains drawn from one sample of a study of T cell repertoires in cytomegalovirus infection. These receptors' antigens are unknown. TCRdb reanalysed the reads using MiXCR and keeps one entry per CDR3 protein. The data contain about 130,000 distinct CDR3 sequences, roughly 25% of them singletons. Specimen: PBMCs, sequenced either directly or after in vitro stimulation (not recorded which). These receptors were obtained from a human donor in good health (CMV status not recorded). Some clones in this sample may be carry-over from other donors' samples. Both conserved end residues are part of each CDR3. Fields, in order: J gene, D gene, clone size, V gene, CDR3 DNA, CDR3 protein. A D gene is named only where the DNA matches it firmly. Clone size is given for some rows only: seen once, a few or many times, or a class if the clone is expanded.

TRBJ1-2,-,-,TRBV20-1,TGCAGTGCCCCCGGGGCCTATGGCTACACCTTC,CSAPGAYGYTF
TRBJ2-4,-,-,TRBV20-1,TGCAGTGCTAAAAAGGGACTTAGCCTGTCTAACGGGGCCAAAAACATTCAGTACTTC,CSAKKGLSLSNGAKNIQYF
TRBJ1-1,-,few,TRBV2,TGTGCCAGCAGTGAACTCCAAGTCGGAAACACTGAAGCTTTCTTT,CASSELQVGNTEAFF
TRBJ2-3,TRBD1,many,TRBV7-6,TGTGCCAGCAGCACCCGGGACAGACTCACAGATACGCAGTATTTT,CASSTRDRLTDTQYF
TRBJ1-5,-,few,TRBV4-3,TGCGCCAGCAGCCTACACGGCTATAGCAATCAGCCCCAGCATTTT,CASSLHGYSNQPQHF
TRBJ2-7,-,-,TRBV7-9,TGTGCCAGCAGCCCCTGGGGGGCACGAGGCGAGCAGTACTTC,CASSPWGARGEQYF
TRBJ2-3,-,many,TRBV20-1,TGCAGTGCTAGTGAGCGGATTGCTGGCACAGATACGCAGTATTTT,CSASERIAGTDTQYF
TRBJ1-4,-,-,TRBV7-9,TGTGCCAGCAGCTTAGAACCCGGTGAAAAACTGTTTTTT,CASSLEPGEKLFF
TRBJ2-2,TRBD2,-,TRBV5-5,TGTGCCAGCAGAATAGGCCCTAGCGGGAGGTTTAGTAACACCGGGGAGCTGTTTTTT,CASRIGPSGRFSNTGELFF
TRBJ1-5,TRBD1,many,TRBV7-9,TGTGCCAGCAGTCGGACAGGGGATATCCAGCCCCAGCATTTT,CASSRTGDIQPQHF
TRBJ2-1,-,many,TRBV12-3/TRBV12-4,TGTGCCAGCAGTTTTGGTAACGGCTACAATGAGCAGTTCTTC,CASSFGNGYNEQFF
TRBJ2-1,TRBD1,-,TRBV28,TGTGCCAGCACTCCCGGGACAGTGTACAATGAGCAGTTCTTC,CASTPGTVYNEQFF
TRBJ2-7,-,-,TRBV29-1,TGCAGCGTTGGCGAGGGGGACACTTTCTACGAGCAGTACTTC,CSVGEGDTFYEQYF
TRBJ1-1,TRBD1,many,TRBV28,TGTGCCAGCAGCAAAACAGGGGACCCGGCGGCTTTCTTT,CASSKTGDPAAFF
TRBJ1-1,-,many,TRBV7-9,TGTGCCAGCAGCTTAACGGATTCGAACACTGAAGCTTTCTTT,CASSLTDSNTEAFF
TRBJ1-2,-,many,TRBV7-2,TGTGCCAGCAGCTCCACGTATGGCTACACCTTC,CASSSTYGYTF
TRBJ1-1,-,few,TRBV19,TGTGCCAGTAGTATGACGGGGGTTGGCACTGAAGCTTTCTTT,CASSMTGVGTEAFF
TRBJ2-6,TRBD2,-,TRBV18,TGTGCCAGCTCACTCAACCAGGGGACTAGCTCTGGGGCCAACGTCCTGACTTTC,CASSLNQGTSSGANVLTF
TRBJ2-3,-,-,TRBV27,TGTGCCAGCAGTTTTAGGTTCACAGATACGCAGTATTTT,CASSFRFTDTQYF
TRBJ1-2,-,-,TRBV7-2,TGTGCCAGCAGCTTAGCGCGGGGGCAGAACTATGGCTACACCTTC,CASSLARGQNYGYTF
TRBJ2-1,-,-,TRBV11-2,TGTGCCAGCAGCCCACTACCGAGGGAGCAGTTCTTC,CASSPLPREQFF
TRBJ2-3,-,-,TRBV5-1,TGCGCCAGCAGCTTGGCTCCCAGGGTGGTGGATACGCAGTATTTT,CASSLAPRVVDTQYF
TRBJ1-1,-,-,TRBV6-2/TRBV6-3,TGTGCCAGCCTGTCTGGACCTATCCCGCCGAAGATGAACACTGAAGCTTTCTTT,CASLSGPIPPKMNTEAFF
TRBJ1-5,TRBD1,many,TRBV7-2,TGTGCCAGCAGCAGAACAACAGGGGGCAATCAGCCCCAGCATTTT,CASSRTTGGNQPQHF
TRBJ2-1,-,few,TRBV27,TGTGCCAGCAGTCCGCTAGGGTCACTCAATGAGCAGTTCTTC,CASSPLGSLNEQFF
TRBJ2-7,TRBD2,-,TRBV7-6,TGTGCCAGCAGCCCACCCGGGGAGGGCTACGAGCAGTACTTC,CASSPPGEGYEQYF